These 32 T cell receptor beta chains originate from one sample sequenced in a study of metastatic and nonmetastatic thyroid tumors. From the PCR reads, TCRdb re-called clones with MiXCR. The sample has about 15,000 clones, under 30% seen once. Patients had received no treatment of any kind before thyroid surgery. The specimen was tumor tissue. The receptors were sampled from a female donor with papillary thyroid cancer or a benign thyroid nodule (not recorded which). Some clones in this sample may be carry-over from other donors' samples.

On this clone itself: The junction differs from germline at one of its ends, possibly a read error. The chain combines TRBV20-1 with TRBJ1-4; D possibly corresponds to TRBD1 (5 bases). CDR1 is DFQATT and CDR2 is SNEGSKA in the germline V gene (reference sequence). The CDR3 has 15 residues. CDR3 nucleotide sequence: TGCAGTGCTAGAGATTCGGGGCAGGTCAATGAAAAATTGTTTTTT. Amino acids: CSARDSGQVNEKLFF.

There are many counts of this clone. V is TRBV28 and J is TRBJ2-5; 8 nucleotides match TRBD2. The V gene end was trimmed by 6 bases and the J gene end by 1 base; junction bases not matched to a gene: 7. The CDR3 spans 15 residues. Germline loops: CDR1 MDHEN, CDR2 SYDVKM. CDR3 in amino acids: CASSQIAGPQETQYF. As DNA, the CDR3 is TGTGCCAGCAGCCAGATAGCGGGGCCCCAAGAGACCCAGTACTTC.

This clone was picked up a small number of times. One junction end does not reproduce the germline sequence, and a read error may be involved. The rearrangement joins TRBV27 to TRBJ1-1; D is ambiguous. Per germline, CDR1 MNHEY and CDR2 SMNVEV (reference sequence). This CDR3 is built from 13 residues. CDR3 coding DNA: TGTGCCAGCAGTATATCCAACGCGGCAGGTTCCTTCTTT. It is translated as CASSISNAAGSFF.

At least ten counts were recorded for this clone. This same CDR3 is encoded by further DNA sequences in the sample. The rearrangement links TRBV20-1 to TRBJ2-3; D perhaps matches TRBD2 (5 bases). V lost 0 bases to trimming and J lost 4 bases, with 5 bases between them. Germline loops: CDR1 DFQATT, CDR2 SNEGSKA (reference sequence). CDR3 length: 12 residues. CDR3 nucleotide sequence: TGCAGTGCTAGAGATAGCGCAGATACGCAGTATTTT. It specifies CSARDSADTQYF.

V gene TRBV6-2 or TRBV6-3 combines with J gene TRBJ2-7; D unresolved. This CDR3 has 11 residues. The germline CDR1 and CDR2 sequences are MNHEY and SVGEGT. V lost 2 bases to trimming and J lost 12 bases, with 11 bases between them. CDR3 DNA: TGTGCCAGCAGTTACCCGTACTCCCCGTACTTC. Translated, it gives CASSYPYSPYF.

This chain joins TRBV6-2 or TRBV6-3 and TRBJ2-7; 7 positions agree with TRBD1. After removal of 6 bases from V and 3 bases from J, the junction contained 8 bases not matched to a gene. The CDR3 runs to 14 residues. Germline loops: CDR1 MNHEY, CDR2 SVGEGT. The CDR3 coding sequence is TGTGCCAGCAGACGGGACAGTAAGAACTACGAGCAGTACTTC. Its translation: CASRRDSKNYEQYF.

This clone has just a few counts. At one end the junction does not follow the germline gene, possibly because of a read error. CDR3 sequence: CASSPGLSKDTQYF. Here the CDR3 DNA reads TGTGCCAGTAGTCCGGGACTGAGCAAAGATACGCAGTATTTT. The chain links TRBV19 to TRBJ2-3, with D maybe TRBD2 (6 bases). CDR3 length equals 14 residues. CDR1 LNHDA and CDR2 SQIVND come from the germline V gene (reference sequence).

This clone was found many times. The CDR3, as DNA: TGCAGCGTTGGCTCCGGTACAGGACTCTCCTACGAGCAGTACTTC. Translating gives CSVGSGTGLSYEQYF. The chain has TRBV29-1 and TRBJ2-7; D might be TRBD1 or TRBD2, each matching 5 bases. The CDR3 consists of 15 residues. CDR1 is SQVTM and CDR2 is ANQGSEA in the germline V gene. The V gene lost 4 bases and the J gene lost 0 bases, with 16 bases spanning the gap.

The chain's CDR3 is CASSFRQGANNEQFF. The CDR3 nucleotides are TGTGCCAGCAGTTTCAGACAGGGGGCCAACAATGAGCAGTTCTTC. The chain links TRBV11-1 to TRBJ2-1; 10 bases are shared with TRBD1. J lost 5 bases, V lost 6 bases, and 7 bases had no gene match. The CDR3 totals 15 residues. Germline V gives CDR1 SGHAT, CDR2 FQDESV (reference sequence).

V usage is TRBV6-2 or TRBV6-3 and J usage is TRBJ2-5, with D possibly TRBD1 on 7 matching bases. Trimming removed 6 bases from V and 4 bases from J, with 18 bases in between. The CDR3 runs 15 residues. Germline-derived CDR1 and CDR2 are MNHEY and SVGEGT. The CDR3 region is CASSPAGQLPETQYF. DNA for the CDR3: TGTGCCAGCAGCCCTGCGGGACAGTTACCAGAGACCCAGTACTTC.

By its share, this clone is medium-sized. The chain employs TRBV30 and TRBJ2-7, with D hard to call. The ends were cut back, 0 bases at V and 2 bases at J, with 11 bases in the middle. The CDR3 loop spans 14 amino acids. Germline loops: CDR1 GTSNPN, CDR2 SVGIG (reference sequence). The CDR3: CAWSVSGTAYEQYF. CDR3 coding DNA: TGTGCCTGGAGTGTCTCAGGTACAGCCTACGAGCAGTACTTC.

This clone was detected ten times or more. V is TRBV20-1 and J is TRBJ1-2; D is unclear. V lost 3 bases, J lost 3 bases, and 8 bases lay in between. The germline V gene encodes CDR1 DFQATT and CDR2 SNEGSKA (reference sequence). The CDR3 loop spans 12 amino acids. The CDR3 here is CSARRTYYGYTF. Here the CDR3 DNA reads TGCAGTGCTAGGAGGACTTACTATGGCTACACCTTC.

The V gene is TRBV11-1, the J gene TRBJ2-1, with D perhaps TRBD1 (5 bases). Germline lookup yields CDR1 SGHAT and CDR2 FQDESV (reference sequence). Between the trimmed V and J ends, which lost 5 bases and 6 bases, there was a span of 20 bases. The CDR3 runs 16 residues. CDR3 nucleotide sequence: TGTGCCAGCAGCCGATTTCCGAGACAGACCTCCAATGAGCAGTTCTTC. Translated, it gives CASSRFPRQTSNEQFF.

The genes are TRBV20-1 and TRBJ2-3, with D tentatively TRBD2 (6 bases). The CDR3 is made up of 14 amino acids. The germline gives CDR1 DFQATT, CDR2 SNEGSKA (reference sequence). V was trimmed by 7 bases and J by 0 bases, leaving 14 bases between them. The CDR3 DNA reads as TGCAGTGTGTTGAGGCGGGGTAGCACAGATACGCAGTATTTT. Residues: CSVLRRGSTDTQYF.

At least ten counts were recorded for this clone. This chain uses TRBV18 with TRBJ1-2; D unresolved. CDR1 is KGHSH and CDR2 is LQKENI in the germline V gene. The CDR3 loop spans 13 amino acids. Trimming pared 5 bases from V and 2 bases from J, leaving 9 bases between. The CDR3 DNA sequence: TGTGCCAGCTCAAGAATACAGAACTATGGCTACACCTTC. It specifies CASSRIQNYGYTF.

The chain recombines TRBV12-3 or TRBV12-4 with TRBJ1-1; D is perhaps TRBD1 (6 bases). The CDR3 spans 14 residues. V was clipped by 6 bases and J by 5 bases, with 16 bases between them. CDR3 DNA: TGTGCCAGCAGCTTATGGGGGCTGTGTACTGAAGCTTTCTTT. Its protein product is CASSLWGLCTEAFF.

The chain uses TRBV20-1 and TRBJ2-1, with 12 bases matching TRBD2. V trimming: 6 bases; J trimming: 16 bases; junction bases outside the gene matches: 19. There are 15 residues in the CDR3. From germline, CDR1 is DFQATT and CDR2 SNEGSKA (reference sequence). The DNA of the CDR3 is TGCAGTGCCAGACAGGCTAGCGGGAGGGCCTACCTGGTCTTCTTC. This sequence encodes CSARQASGRAYLVFF.

The sample holds many counts of this clone. The CDR3 sequence: CSARRSPGNTIYF. CDR3 in DNA: TGCAGTGCTAGAAGGTCACCCGGAAACACCATATATTTT. The chain has TRBV20-1 and TRBJ1-3; D call uncertain. V was clipped by 2 bases and J by 4 bases, with 9 bases between them. Germline values: CDR1 DFQATT, CDR2 SNEGSKA (reference sequence). The CDR3 loop spans 13 amino acids.

This clone is categorized as medium-sized. This chain joins TRBV11-3 and TRBJ1-1; D unclear. Trimming removed 7 bases from V and 3 bases from J, with 12 bases in between. CDR1 and CDR2 from the germline V gene are SGHNT and YENEEA. This CDR3 comprises 13 residues. Here the CDR3 DNA reads TGTGCCAGCACTCACCTGGCTCACACTGAAGCTTTCTTT. Translation: CASTHLAHTEAFF.

The chain has TRBV20-1 and TRBJ1-2; 7 nucleotides match TRBD1. Germline lookup yields CDR1 DFQATT and CDR2 SNEGSKA (reference sequence). This CDR3 contains 14 residues. With V trimmed by 6 bases and J by 5 bases, 12 bases remained unmatched. This chain's CDR3 is CSARSGQDLYGYTF. The CDR3 DNA is TGCAGTGCCAGGTCCGGACAGGACCTATATGGCTACACCTTC.

This clone occurred a few times. The V and J genes are TRBV6-2 or TRBV6-3 and TRBJ2-1; TRBD1 might be the D (5 bases). Germline V gene lookup returns CDR1 MNHEY and CDR2 SVGEGT. The CDR3 sequence is 14 residues long. V was trimmed by 7 bases and J by 7 bases, leaving 17 bases between them. CDR3 coding DNA: TGTGCCAGCATAGGACATTCATCCAGGAATGAGCAGTTCTTC. Encoded protein: CASIGHSSRNEQFF.

In this sample, this clone turned up once. V gene TRBV7-1 combines with J gene TRBJ1-5; TRBD1 is a possible D gene (5 bases). TRBV7-1 is sorted into the ORF group, with uncertain function. The CDR3 is 19 amino acids. The germline V and J ends were trimmed by 0 bases and 3 bases, with 21 bases remaining between them. CDR3 residues: CASSSAGTSGGRFNQPQHF. The CDR3 region has the DNA TGTGCCAGCAGCTCAGCCGGGACTAGCGGGGGGAGGTTCAATCAGCCCCAGCATTTT.

This clone was seen many times. This rearrangement joins TRBV19 to TRBJ2-7; 11 bases map to TRBD2. CDR1 and CDR2 (germline): LNHDA, SQIVND (reference sequence). Trimming at V came to 4 bases and at J to 6 bases, leaving 2 bases not matched to a gene. The CDR3 covers 13 residues. In nucleotides, the CDR3 is TGTGCCAGTAGTACCGGGACTAGCGGCGAGCAGTACTTC. This translates into CASSTGTSGEQYF.

Judged by abundance, this clone is medium-sized. This CDR3 is CASSTGGTEAFF. CDR3 bases: TGTGCCAGCAGCACAGGGGGCACTGAAGCTTTCTTT. The V gene is TRBV11-3, the J gene TRBJ1-1; 8 bases fit TRBD1. Germline trimming cut 5 bases from V and 4 bases from J; bases unmatched to any gene: 0. CDR3 size: 12 residues. Germline V gene lookup returns CDR1 SGHNT and CDR2 YENEEA.

This clone is deemed large. The rearrangement links TRBV10-3 to TRBJ1-3, with D hard to call. This CDR3 is built from 14 residues. CDR1 is ENHRY, CDR2 SYGVKD, per germline. Trimming took 3 bases from V and 0 from J, leaving 6 bases between them. CDR3 DNA: TGTGCCATCAGTGAAACAGTCTCTGGAAACACCATATATTTT. This sequence encodes CAISETVSGNTIYF.

The chain couples TRBV2 to TRBJ2-2, with 9 bases fitting TRBD2. This CDR3 region has 16 residues. V lost 6 bases, J lost 9 bases, and 14 bases stayed unmatched. Germline-derived CDR1 and CDR2 are SNHLY and FYNNEI. CDR3 nucleotide sequence: TGTGCCAGCAGAGGTGGACTAGCGTGGGGGACCTGGGAGCTGTTTTTT. Protein: CASRGGLAWGTWELFF.

The sample holds many counts of this clone. The J gene is TRBJ2-5, the V gene TRBV15; 7 positions match TRBD2. Germline V gene sequence: CDR1 LNHNV, CDR2 YYDKDF (reference sequence). Trimming at V came to 1 base and at J to 4 bases, leaving 3 bases not matched to a gene. This CDR3 comprises 14 residues. CDR3 bases: TGTGCCACCAGCAGAGTATCGGGAGGAGAGACCCAGTACTTC. It specifies CATSRVSGGETQYF.

This clone qualifies as medium-sized. The chain links TRBV12-3 or TRBV12-4 to TRBJ2-1; 9 positions agree with TRBD2. V lost 0 bases to trimming and J lost 7 bases; unmatched junction nucleotides: 7. CDR3 length: 16 residues. The CDR3 sequence: CASSLAREGPRNEQFF. The CDR3 DNA is TGTGCCAGCAGTTTAGCGCGGGAGGGCCCTCGGAATGAGCAGTTCTTC.

Regarding this clone: Other DNA sequences in the same sample also yield this CDR3. V is TRBV27 and J is TRBJ2-3, with 12 bases matching TRBD2. V shed 4 bases, J shed 1 base, and the junction held 3 bases outside the gene matches. This CDR3 has 16 residues. The germline V gene has CDR1 MNHEY and CDR2 SMNVEV (reference sequence). Here the CDR3 DNA reads TGTGCCAGCAGTTCGCGACTAGCGGGAGGCACAGATACGCAGTATTTT. It encodes CASSSRLAGGTDTQYF.

This clone was seen many times. V and J are TRBV9 and TRBJ1-1, with D tentatively TRBD1 (5 bases). Trimming left V 0 bases short and J 6 bases short, with 12 bases between. Germline V lookup: CDR1 SGDLS, CDR2 YYNGEE. The CDR3 spans 14 residues. The CDR3 is CASSVAGKGAEAFF. Written as DNA, the CDR3 is TGTGCCAGCAGCGTAGCTGGGAAAGGGGCTGAAGCTTTCTTT.

The CDR3 nucleotides are TGCAGTGCTACCCAAGGACAGGACGCCAACACTGAAGCTTTCTTT. Translating gives CSATQGQDANTEAFF. The chain uses TRBV20-1 and TRBJ1-1; 7 bases are shared with TRBD1. The CDR3 has 15 residues. In germline, CDR1 is DFQATT, CDR2 SNEGSKA (reference sequence). Trimming removed 4 bases from V and 2 bases from J; junction bases left unmatched: 10.

This clone is medium-sized by share. The rearrangement links TRBV7-2 to TRBJ2-1; 15 positions agree with TRBD2. V lost 4 bases to trimming and J lost 15 bases; unmatched junction nucleotides: 7. The CDR3 runs to 14 residues. Germline V gives CDR1 SGHTA, CDR2 FQGNSA. CDR3 in amino acids: CASSSAGTSGGRFF. CDR3 DNA sequence: TGTGCCAGCAGCTCAGCCGGGACTAGCGGGGGGAGGTTCTTC.